The present T cell receptor beta chain was sequenced within a study of a mutant IDH1 vaccine in newly diagnosed glioma. Points on this clone: Antigen unknown. Sequence at one end of the junction differs from germline and may be a read error.

The CDR3 contains 11 residues. From germline, CDR1 is MDHEN and CDR2 SYDVKM. Data came from immunoSEQ multiplex PCR; TCRdb stores just in-frame clones and leaves some out. The sample shows 70,000 to 90,000 clones, 75% to 95% of them seen only once. Time point reported: week 5, during vaccination. Topical imiquimod accompanied each vaccine dose, which consisted of 300 ug of mutant IDH1 20-mer peptide. This chain links TRBV28 with TRBJ1-4, with D perhaps TRBD1 (6 bases). The material was PBMCs, obtained from a glioma patient whose treatment included an IDH1 peptide vaccine. The sequence came from a woman aged 45-65 years with glioma. The DNA for the CDR3 is TGTGCTAGCAGTTTACAGGGAAAACTGTTTTTT. This codes for CASSLQGKLFF.